This T cell receptor (beta chain) comes out of a study of cytomegalovirus exposure and HLA in healthy donors. Study as a whole: The roughly 120 validation repertoires, a later analysis reported, used the same platform as the roughly 730 repertoires from the first cohort.

From germline, CDR1 is LNHDA and CDR2 SQIVND (reference sequence). V dropped 6 bases and J dropped 3; count of bases not matched to a gene: 4. This CDR3 comprises 14 residues. The study's findings and limits: Specificity for CMV antigens was confirmed in vitro for three of the CMV-associated chains. Rarity characterized most TCR sequences, yet some public TCRs appeared in many donors. The tendency of first-cohort TCR clusters to co-occur in the roughly 110 validation repertoires was the finding of a later analysis.

The protocol was immunoSEQ multiplex PCR, while the TCRdb copy is restricted to in-frame clones and leaves out a portion. This repertoire shows 250,000 to 400,000 clones, approximately 85% found once; its top ten account for 0.9% to 1%. This clone was seen a few times. Its antigen is as yet unknown. The clonotype comes from a man aged 30 to 39 in good health and CMV-seronegative. Sample: PBMCs. The chain combines TRBV19 with TRBJ2-7; 11 bases map to TRBD1. CDR3 bases: TGTGCCAGTAGCTCCGGGACAGGGGGCTACGAGCAGTACTTC. This encodes CASSSGTGGYEQYF.